The 26 T cell receptor beta chains below were found in one sample sequenced in a study of T-cell reconstitution after alpha-beta-depleted transplantation in children. Unique molecular identifiers were used in preparing the TCRbeta library. TCRdb re-derived calls from the PCR reads in MiXCR, one entry per CDR3 protein. The data hold 500,000 or so distinct CDR3 sequences, with 32% observed a single time. The material was PBMCs from the stem cell graft donor, obtained from the stem cell graft. The receptors were gathered from a human donor who donated a stem cell graft to a child with aplastic anemia.

The chain has TRBV30 and TRBJ2-2; TRBD2 matches at 13 bases. V was clipped by 5 bases and J by 6 bases; unmatched bases: 3. The CDR3 length is 14 residues. Germline CDR1 is GTSNPN and CDR2 is SVGIG (reference sequence). CDR3 sequence: CAWLTSGRSGELFF. The CDR3 DNA reads as TGTGCCTGGTTGACTAGCGGGAGGTCCGGGGAGCTGTTTTTT.

The V and J genes are TRBV12-3 or TRBV12-4 and TRBJ2-3, with a tentative D call TRBD1 (6 bases). V shed 6 bases and J shed 2 bases, with 18 bases lying between them. The CDR3 is made up of 16 amino acids. The CDR3 is CASRQKPGHLTDTQYF. The CDR3 nucleotides are TGTGCCAGCAGACAAAAGCCGGGACACCTCACAGATACGCAGTATTTT.

The chain is built from TRBV27 and TRBJ1-5, with D maybe TRBD1 (5 bases). The CDR3 extends over 13 amino acids. V was trimmed by 2 bases and J by 9 bases, leaving 11 bases between them. From germline, CDR1 is MNHEY and CDR2 SMNVEV (reference sequence). The CDR3 nucleotides read TGTGCCAGCAGTTTAGGAGGGGTTGGGCCCCAGCATTTT. Translated: CASSLGGVGPQHF.

The rearrangement links TRBV5-5 to TRBJ2-1; tentatively, D is TRBD1 (6 bases). This CDR3 has 16 residues. The V and J ends lost 0 bases and 2 bases respectively, with 12 bases between them. Germline CDR1 is SGHKS and CDR2 is YYEKEE (reference sequence). Written as DNA, the CDR3 is TGTGCCAGCAGCTTGGGAGCAGGGGACGCCTACAATGAGCAGTTCTTC. This sequence encodes CASSLGAGDAYNEQFF.

The chain combines TRBV5-6 with TRBJ1-1; TRBD1 might be the D (5 bases). V was trimmed by 0 bases and J by 11 bases, leaving 14 bases between them. The CDR3 has 13 residues. The germline gives CDR1 SGHDT, CDR2 YYEEEE. The CDR3 DNA follows: TGTGCCAGCAGCTTGGATGTAATGGGGCCCGCTTTCTTT. Residues: CASSLDVMGPAFF.

This clonotype occurred a few times. The genes are TRBV20-1 and TRBJ1-2; 9 bases match TRBD1. Trimming cost V 0 bases and J 4 bases; bases outside gene matches: 6. The CDR3 extends over 15 amino acids. Germline V lookup: CDR1 DFQATT, CDR2 SNEGSKA (reference sequence). Here the CDR3 reads CSAREGTGRGYGYTF. The CDR3 DNA reads as TGCAGTGCTAGAGAAGGGACAGGGAGAGGCTATGGCTACACCTTC.

The CDR3 nucleotides are TGTGCCAGCAGTCGCCGGGACAGTGGGGAAAAACTGTTTTTT. This encodes CASSRRDSGEKLFF. The rearrangement uses TRBV28 and TRBJ1-4; 7 bases align to TRBD1. Germline-derived CDR1 and CDR2 are MDHEN and SYDVKM. The CDR3 has 14 amino acids. Trimming at V came to 5 bases and at J to 8 bases, leaving 8 bases not matched to a gene.

V gene TRBV9 combines with J gene TRBJ2-7; 9 bases agree with TRBD2. Germline values: CDR1 SGDLS, CDR2 YYNGEE. The CDR3 length is 14 residues. V lost 0 bases and J lost 6; bases outside the gene matches: 4. CDR3 DNA: TGTGCCAGCAGCGTAGTAGCGGGAGAGGTCGAGCAGTACTTC. It yields the protein CASSVVAGEVEQYF.

The chain recombines TRBV4-1 with TRBJ2-7, with D perhaps being TRBD1 or TRBD2 (5 bases each). Germline assignment: CDR1 MGHRA and CDR2 YSYEKL. The length of the CDR3 is 15 residues. V shed 0 bases and J shed 7 bases, with 16 bases lying between them. CDR3 residues: CASSQDPGPGWEQYV. Here the CDR3 DNA reads TGCGCCAGCAGCCAAGACCCGGGACCTGGATGGGAGCAGTACGTC.

This clonotype was detected only a few times. This chain connects TRBV20-1 to TRBJ2-1; D is uncertain. V lost 3 bases, J lost 8 bases, and 11 bases lay in between. The CDR3 spans 12 residues. CDR1 DFQATT and CDR2 SNEGSKA come from the germline V gene (reference sequence). The CDR3 region is CSARGLRDEQFF. CDR3 coding DNA: TGCAGTGCTAGGGGGTTACGGGATGAGCAGTTCTTC.

This clonotype has only a few counts. The chain has TRBV29-1 and TRBJ1-5; TRBD1 might be the D (5 bases). V was shortened by 4 bases and J by 2 bases, with 12 bases between the two germline ends. This CDR3 contains 14 residues. Germline loops: CDR1 SQVTM, CDR2 ANQGSEA. The CDR3 bases are TGCAGCGTTGTTGAAGGGACGGGCAATCAGCCCCAGCATTTT. Its protein product is CSVVEGTGNQPQHF.

The J gene is TRBJ1-6, the V gene TRBV21-1. TRBV21-1 is termed a pseudogene. The CDR3 runs 15 residues. The CDR3 loop is CASTPPGKKCSPLHF. CDR3 DNA: TGTGCCAGCACCCCCCCCGGAAAGAAGTGTTCACCCCTCCACTTT.

The J gene is TRBJ2-3, the V gene TRBV4-3, with 11 bases matching TRBD2. The CDR3 spans 16 residues. Germline lookup yields CDR1 LGHNA and CDR2 YSLEER. V trimming: 6 bases; J trimming: 4 bases; junction bases outside the gene matches: 9. The CDR3 sequence: CASRRQLAGGSDTQYF. The CDR3 DNA is TGCGCCAGCAGGAGACAGCTAGCGGGAGGTTCAGATACGCAGTATTTT.

This clonotype appeared a few times. J is TRBJ2-3 and V is TRBV5-4; D may match TRBD1 or TRBD2 (5 bases each). With 4 bases removed from V and 4 bases from J, the gap between germline ends came to 19 bases. The V gene's germline CDR1 is SGHNT and CDR2 YYREEE (reference sequence). The CDR3 totals 16 residues. The CDR3 bases are TGTGCCAGCAGCCGTACCTTCGGGGCGGGCCCAGATACGCAGTATTTT. This encodes CASSRTFGAGPDTQYF.

V usage is TRBV11-2 and J usage is TRBJ1-4; 9 nucleotides match TRBD1. CDR1 is SGHAT and CDR2 is FQNNGV in the germline V gene. The CDR3 has 15 residues. J was trimmed by 8 bases and V by 3 bases; bases with no gene match: 7. CDR3 amino acids: CASSFWTGVGEKLFF. Written as DNA, the CDR3 is TGTGCCAGCAGCTTTTGGACAGGGGTGGGGGAAAAACTGTTTTTT. The whole variable domain, filled in from reference TRBV11-2 and TRBJ1-4, reads EAGVAQSPRYKIIEKRQSVAFWCNPISGHATLYWYQQILGQGPKLLIQFQNNGVVDDSQLPKDRFSAERLKGVDSTLKIQPAKLEDSAVYLCASSFWTGVGEKLFFGSGTQLSVL.

This clonotype was picked up a small number of times. This sequence joins TRBV12-3 or TRBV12-4 and TRBJ2-5; 15 bases line up with TRBD2. The J segment lost 4 bases and the V segment lost 7 bases, leaving 7 bases of the junction unmatched. The CDR3 loop spans 16 amino acids. The chain's CDR3 is CASTDEGLAGGETQYF. CDR3 in DNA: TGTGCCAGCACCGACGAGGGACTAGCGGGAGGAGAGACCCAGTACTTC.

V gene TRBV5-1 combines with J gene TRBJ1-5; unclear D gene. Germline CDR1 is SGHRS and CDR2 is YFSETQ. There are 13 residues in the CDR3. Deletions cut 0 bases from V and 9 bases from J, with 10 bases between. CDR3 protein: CASSLAEGWPQHF. CDR3 sequence (DNA): TGCGCCAGCAGCTTGGCCGAGGGATGGCCCCAGCATTTT.

The sample holds a few counts of this clonotype. J is TRBJ2-7 and V is TRBV6-5, with 8 bases lining up with TRBD2. V lost 8 bases and J lost 4; bases outside the gene matches: 13. This CDR3 comprises 15 residues. Germline V CDR1 and CDR2: MNHEY, SVGAGI. The CDR3 DNA sequence: TGTGCCAGCTGGGGGGGCTCTAGCGGGTCGTACGAGCAGTACTTC. Its protein product is CASWGGSSGSYEQYF.

There are a few counts of this clonotype. V gene TRBV6-2 or TRBV6-3 combines with J gene TRBJ2-1; D call uncertain. This CDR3 has 16 residues. The germline CDR1 and CDR2 sequences are MNHEY and SVGEGT. Trimming removed 0 bases from V and 0 bases from J, with 9 bases in between. This chain's CDR3 is CASSYSARSSYNEQFF. The CDR3 DNA reads TGTGCCAGCAGTTACTCGGCCAGAAGCTCCTACAATGAGCAGTTCTTC.

The sample holds a few counts of this clonotype. The chain is built from TRBV6-5 and TRBJ2-7, with 14 bases lining up with TRBD2. The CDR3 spans 16 residues. The junction had 9 bases not matched to a gene; V was cut back by 6 bases and J by 5 bases. CDR1 and CDR2 from the germline V gene are MNHEY and SVGAGI. The CDR3 coding sequence is TGTGCCAGCAGCAGAACGGGGACTAGCGGGAGCCACGAGCAGTACGTC. Residues: CASSRTGTSGSHEQYV.

The rearrangement joins TRBV5-5 to TRBJ2-3, with D maybe TRBD1 (5 bases). The CDR3 contains 14 residues. Germline V gene data show CDR1 as SGHKS and CDR2 as YYEKEE (reference sequence). V lost 0 bases and J 3 bases, leaving 8 bases between the germline ends. The CDR3 sequence: CASSLEGITDTQYF. The CDR3, as DNA: TGTGCCAGCAGCTTGGAGGGGATAACAGATACGCAGTATTTT.

This clonotype was observed a handful of times. This chain links TRBV6-1 with TRBJ2-3; TRBD1 matches 8 bases. The V gene's germline CDR1 is MNHNS and CDR2 SASEGT. This CDR3 region has 15 residues. With 6 bases clipped from V and 2 bases from J, the junction kept 7 bases outside the gene matches. CDR3 in DNA: TGTGCCAGCAGCCCCGGACAGGGTGTCACAGATACGCAGTATTTT. Translation: CASSPGQGVTDTQYF.

The CDR3 DNA is TGTGCCAGCAGCTTTCAGGACAGACACACTGAAGCTTTCTTT. Encoded protein: CASSFQDRHTEAFF. This chain connects TRBV7-8 to TRBJ1-1; TRBD1 might be the D (6 bases). Germline V lookup: CDR1 SGHVS, CDR2 FQNEAQ. The CDR3 contains 14 residues. Trimming removed 3 bases at V and 3 bases at J, with 11 bases between.

The chain joins TRBV29-1 to TRBJ1-5, with D possibly being TRBD1 (5 bases). This CDR3 has 15 amino acids. Germline V lookup: CDR1 SQVTM, CDR2 ANQGSEA. V was trimmed by 7 bases and J by 0 bases, leaving 16 bases between them. The CDR3 is CSAGGDGNSNQPQHF. CDR3 nucleotides: TGCAGCGCTGGGGGGGACGGAAATAGCAATCAGCCCCAGCATTTT.

The table lists this clonotype with a few counts. The limits of the CDR3 on the DNA are not certain, so only TCRdb's listed CDR3 is given. This sequence joins TRBV12-3 or TRBV12-4 and TRBJ2-7. The CDR3 contains 12 residues when both ends are counted. This CDR3 reads CASSSSEYEQYF.

The rearrangement joins TRBV6-5 to TRBJ1-3, with D possibly matching TRBD1 (5 bases). CDR3 length: 16 amino acids. V lost 2 bases and J 0 bases, leaving 11 bases between the germline ends. Looked up from germline, CDR1 is MNHEY and CDR2 is SVGAGI. The CDR3 DNA reads TGTGCCAGCAGTTACAAGGGGAGTTACTCTGGAAACACCATATATTTT. Translating gives CASSYKGSYSGNTIYF.